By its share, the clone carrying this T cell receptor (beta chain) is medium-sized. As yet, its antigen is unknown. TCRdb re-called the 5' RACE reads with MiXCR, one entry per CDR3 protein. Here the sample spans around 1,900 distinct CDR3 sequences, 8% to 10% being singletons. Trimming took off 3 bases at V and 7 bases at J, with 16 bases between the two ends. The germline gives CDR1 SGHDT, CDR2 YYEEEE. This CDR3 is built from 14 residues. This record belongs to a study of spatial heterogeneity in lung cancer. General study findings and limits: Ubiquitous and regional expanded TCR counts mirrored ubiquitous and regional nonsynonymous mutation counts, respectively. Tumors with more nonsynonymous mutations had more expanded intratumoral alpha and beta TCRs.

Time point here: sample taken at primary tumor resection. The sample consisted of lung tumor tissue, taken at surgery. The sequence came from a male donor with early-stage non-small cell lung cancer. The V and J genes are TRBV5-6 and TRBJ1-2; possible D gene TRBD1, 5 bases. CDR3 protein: CASSWRQGLSGYTF. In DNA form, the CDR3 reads TGTGCCAGCAGCTGGAGGCAGGGACTCTCTGGCTACACCTTC.